Each of the 16 T cell receptor beta chains below was sequenced from the same sample in a study of blood T cell repertoires in COVID-19. Sequencing was performed with immunoSEQ multiplex PCR; in TCRdb, only in-frame clones are kept and a portion is missing. The sample holds about 300,000 clones, 85% to 90% seen once. The sequencing sample was made of PBMCs or T cells enriched from blood (not recorded which). These receptors were taken from a man aged 25 to 45 who had recovered from COVID-19.

CDR3 in DNA: TGTGCCAGCAGTTTAAGACTGGGGAACACTGAAGCTTTCTTT. This codes for CASSLRLGNTEAFF. This chain links TRBV28 with TRBJ1-1; D is undetermined. The germline V gene encodes CDR1 MDHEN and CDR2 SYDVKM. Trimming removed 2 bases at V and 1 base at J, with 8 bases between. The CDR3 has 14 residues. The full variable domain, with the rest looked up from reference TRBV28 and TRBJ1-1, is DVKVTQSSRYLVKRTGEKVFLECVQDMDHENMFWYRQDPGLGLRLIYFSYDVKMKEKGDIPEGYSVSREKKERFSLILESASTNQTSMYLCASSLRLGNTEAFFGQGTRLTVV.

The chain carries TRBV28 and TRBJ1-2, with no clear D. Trimming shortened V by 3 bases and J by 5 bases, and 7 bases separated the two germline ends. Per germline, CDR1 MDHEN and CDR2 SYDVKM. The CDR3 spans 12 residues. CDR3: CASSFAGYGYTF. The CDR3 bases are TGTGCCAGCAGTTTTGCGGGGTATGGCTACACCTTC.

The gene calls are TRBV6-5 and TRBJ2-2; D ambiguous. V was shortened by 3 bases and J by 5 bases, with 10 bases between the two germline ends. Per the germline V gene, CDR1 is MNHEY and CDR2 is SVGAGI. The CDR3 sequence is 14 residues long. CDR3 region: CASSYGRRTGELFF. CDR3 nucleotide sequence: TGTGCCAGCAGTTATGGCCGTCGAACCGGGGAGCTGTTTTTT.

The rearrangement uses TRBV6-5 and TRBJ2-3; D perhaps matches TRBD1 (6 bases). This CDR3 has 14 amino acids. Germline V gene lookup returns CDR1 MNHEY and CDR2 SVGAGI. V was trimmed by 5 bases and J by 2 bases, leaving 11 bases between them. CDR3 loop: CASSRDKITDTQYF. The CDR3 bases are TGTGCCAGCAGTCGGGACAAGATCACAGATACGCAGTATTTT.

This chain connects TRBV27 to TRBJ2-3; TRBD2 matches at 10 bases. The CDR3 loop spans 15 amino acids. V gave up 3 bases and J gave up 4 bases; unmatched junction bases: 4. CDR1 and CDR2 from the germline V gene are MNHEY and SMNVEV (reference sequence). The CDR3 loop reads CASSFLAGESDTQYF. In DNA, the CDR3 is TGTGCCAGCAGTTTTCTAGCGGGGGAGTCAGATACGCAGTATTTT.

The chain has TRBV9 and TRBJ1-1; D remains unclear. The CDR3 is made up of 13 amino acids. The germline gives CDR1 SGDLS, CDR2 YYNGEE. V was clipped by 1 base and J by 2 bases, with 6 bases between them. For the CDR3, the DNA is TGTGCCAGCAGCGTATTCCTAAACACTGAAGCTTTCTTT. Translated, it gives CASSVFLNTEAFF.

The V call is TRBV19, the J call TRBJ1-3, with no clear D. The CDR3 is 17 amino acids. Germline V gene data show CDR1 as LNHDA and CDR2 as SQIVND (reference sequence). The germline V and J ends were trimmed by 3 bases and 0 bases, with 15 bases remaining between them. In DNA, the CDR3 is TGTGCCAGTAGTATTGGATGGAGGCCTAGCTCTGGAAACACCATATATTTT. It codes for CASSIGWRPSSGNTIYF. Complete variable domain (other parts from reference TRBV19 and TRBJ1-3): DGGITQSPKYLFRKEGQNVTLSCEQNLNHDAMYWYRQDPGQGLRLIYYSQIVNDFQKGDIAEGYSVSREKKESFPLTVTSAQKNPTAFYLCASSIGWRPSSGNTIYFGEGSWLTVV.

This clone was recorded a few times. This chain uses TRBV3-1 (or the pseudogene TRBV3-2) with TRBJ2-7; 7 nucleotides agree with TRBD2. After removal of 0 bases from V and 7 bases from J, the junction contained 18 bases not matched to a gene. Germline CDR1 LGHDT, CDR2 YNNKEL (reference sequence). CDR3 length: 18 amino acids. DNA for the CDR3: TGTGCCAGCAGCCAAGATAGCGGTAGCGGGCCTTGGATACGAGAGCAGTACTTC. It codes for CASSQDSGSGPWIREQYF.

This clone appeared once. The chain links TRBV5-1 to TRBJ2-1; 9 bases match TRBD2. The CDR3 contains 13 residues. CDR1 and CDR2 from the germline V gene are SGHRS and YFSETQ. Trimming removed 0 bases from V and 16 bases from J; junction bases left unmatched: 8. The CDR3 sequence: CASSLEIAGDEFF. The CDR3 DNA reads TGCGCCAGCAGCTTGGAGATAGCGGGGGACGAATTCTTC. The full variable domain, with the rest looked up from reference TRBV5-1 and TRBJ2-1, is KAGVTQTPRYLIKTRGQQVTLSCSPISGHRSVSWYQQTPGQGLQFLFEYFSETQRNKGNFPGRFSGRQFSNSRSEMNVSTLELGDSALYLCASSLEIAGDEFFGPGTRLTVL.

The genes are TRBV11-3 and TRBJ2-2; D is unclear. The V gene's germline CDR1 is SGHNT and CDR2 YENEEA. V gave up 2 bases and J gave up 8 bases, with 6 bases separating them. The CDR3 is 12 residues long. The CDR3 spells CASSLSLGELFF. Here the CDR3 DNA reads TGTGCCAGCAGCTTATCCTTGGGGGAGCTGTTTTTT.

This clone was recorded at least ten times. The chain carries TRBV21-1 and TRBJ1-6; the D call TRBD1 from the table was never checked on the DNA. TRBV21-1 is noted as a pseudogene. This CDR3 is 14 amino acids long. CDR3 nucleotide sequence: TGTGCCAGCAGCACCCGGGACAGGGGGTGGAGAAACCACTTT. This encodes CASSTRDRGWRNHF.

The chain links TRBV5-4 to TRBJ1-3; D is ambiguous. Deletions cut 2 bases from V and 7 bases from J, with 10 bases between. CDR1 SGHNT and CDR2 YYREEE come from the germline V gene (reference sequence). This CDR3 has 13 amino acids. The CDR3 DNA sequence: TGTGCCAGCAGCTTTAGAGAATCGAACACCATATATTTT. The encoded protein is CASSFRESNTIYF.

This clone was observed a handful of times. Here the CDR3 DNA reads TGTGCCAGCAGCTTAGGACAGGGAAGCCATGGCTACACCTTC. As protein: CASSLGQGSHGYTF. The genes are TRBV7-9 and TRBJ1-2, with TRBD1 matching 7 bases. From germline, CDR1 is SEHNR and CDR2 FQNEAQ (reference sequence). With V trimmed by 1 base and J by 6 bases, 5 bases remained unmatched. This CDR3 has 14 residues.

The rearrangement uses TRBV5-1 and TRBJ2-7; 8 bases fit TRBD2. This CDR3 has 14 residues. V dropped 4 bases and J dropped 5; count of bases not matched to a gene: 8. Germline CDR1 reads SGHRS; CDR2 reads YFSETQ. The CDR3 region is CASSGGLVTHEQYF. The CDR3 nucleotides are TGCGCCAGCAGCGGGGGACTAGTTACCCACGAGCAGTACTTC. The whole variable domain, filled in from reference TRBV5-1 and TRBJ2-7, reads KAGVTQTPRYLIKTRGQQVTLSCSPISGHRSVSWYQQTPGQGLQFLFEYFSETQRNKGNFPGRFSGRQFSNSRSEMNVSTLELGDSALYLCASSGGLVTHEQYFGPGTRLTVT.

The chain combines TRBV6-5 with TRBJ2-1, with D possibly TRBD2 on 5 matching bases. Germline CDR1 and CDR2: MNHEY and SVGAGI. The CDR3 extends over 11 amino acids. Trimming cost V 8 bases and J 4 bases, with 6 bases left between them. The CDR3 sequence is CASEGYNEQFF. The CDR3 DNA follows: TGTGCCAGCGAGGGATACAATGAGCAGTTCTTC.

DNA of the CDR3: TGTGCCAGCAGTTCGGGAGCGAACACTGAAGCTTTCTTT. The encoded protein is CASSSGANTEAFF. V usage is TRBV6-5 and J usage is TRBJ1-1; D not resolved. The CDR3 loop spans 13 amino acids. The V gene's germline CDR1 is MNHEY and CDR2 SVGAGI. Trimming cost V 4 bases and J 1 base, with 7 bases left between them.